The clone carrying this T cell receptor (beta chain) was counted only a few times. This specimen belongs to a study of patients and donors after allogeneic stem cell transplantation. TCRdb independently ran MiXCR on the RT-PCR reads; one entry per CDR3 protein. The table includes 410,000 or so distinct CDR3 sequences, around 15% detected once. This CDR3 has 12 amino acids. The germline CDR1 and CDR2 sequences are MNHNY and SVGAGI (reference sequence). Trimming took 6 bases from V and 11 from J, leaving 14 bases between them. The sequenced material came from blood, either unsorted or a sorted T cell fraction (not recorded which). The receptor's source is a human donor who was either an allogeneic HSCT recipient or a stem cell or donor lymphocyte infusion donor (not recorded which). It is not recorded whose cells these are; they may come from a transplant donor. V and J are TRBV6-6 and TRBJ1-5, with a weak D call TRBD1 (6 bases). As DNA, the CDR3 is TGTGCCAGCAGCCCTACAGGGATCTCCCAGCATTTT. This codes for CASSPTGISQHF.